This is a list of T cell receptor beta chains from one sample in a study of control samples from healthy donors and cancer patients. Only in-frame clones appear in the TCRdb table, and some are missing; sequencing was by immunoSEQ multiplex PCR. The sample has 260,000 or so clones, about four fifths seen once. Specimen: PBMCs. All receptors come from a woman aged 60-75 years with lung cancer. Each CDR3 is given with its conserved first and last residue. D genes are given only for firm matches. Clone size is not always given. Where it is, it says once, few, many or a class for expanded clones.

-,13,TRBV27,-,TRBJ1-2,CASKGRASYGYTF,TGTGCCAGCAAGGGCCGGGCGTCCTATGGCTACACCTTC
-,15,TRBV27,-,TRBJ1-2,CASSLSWRGNYGYTF,TGTGCCAGCAGTTTGAGCTGGAGGGGTAACTATGGCTACACCTTC
-,15,TRBV9,-,TRBJ2-1,CASSVAQNVYNEQFF,TGTGCCAGCAGCGTAGCGCAAAACGTTTACAATGAGCAGTTCTTC
-,19,TRBV3-1/TRBV3-2,-,TRBJ2-1,CASSRQNSEWGRYTYEQFF,TGTGCCAGCAGCCGACAAAACTCCGAATGGGGGAGGTACACCTATGAGCAGTTCTTC
-,15,TRBV5-6,-,TRBJ1-5,CASSFRGVGNQPQHF,TGTGCCAGCAGCTTCCGGGGAGTCGGCAATCAGCCCCAGCATTTT
once,14,TRBV11-2,-,TRBJ1-1,CASSFGQGWTEAFF,TGTGCCAGCAGCTTCGGGCAGGGATGGACTGAAGCTTTCTTT
-,15,TRBV11-2,TRBD1,TRBJ2-7,CASSLDRGQGYEQYF,TGTGCCAGCAGCTTAGATAGAGGACAGGGCTACGAGCAGTACTTC
-,16,TRBV7-8,TRBD1,TRBJ2-3,CASSLGPGQGTDTQYF,TGTGCCAGCAGCTTAGGACCGGGACAGGGGACAGATACGCAGTATTTT
-,15,TRBV9,-,TRBJ2-2,CASSPWATNTGELFF,TGTGCCAGCTCCCCCTGGGCCACGAACACCGGGGAGCTGTTTTTT
once,15,TRBV5-1,-,TRBJ2-5,CASSSQGGEQETQYF,TGCGCCAGCAGCTCCCAAGGGGGGGAACAAGAGACCCAGTACTTC
-,15,TRBV4-2,-,TRBJ2-7,CASSERGALSYEQYF,TGTGCCAGCAGCGAGAGAGGGGCTTTATCCTACGAGCAGTACTTC
once,11,TRBV11-2,-,TRBJ2-4,CASSSGRIQYF,TGTGCCAGCAGCTCCGGACGGATTCAGTACTTC
-,16,TRBV7-3,TRBD2,TRBJ2-2,CASSLGASGNTGELFF,TGTGCCAGCAGCTTAGGTGCTAGCGGAAACACCGGGGAGCTGTTTTTT
-,15,TRBV18,TRBD1,TRBJ1-5,CASSPYGQGGQPQHF,TGTGCCAGCTCACCATATGGACAGGGAGGTCAGCCCCAGCATTTT
-,15,TRBV19,TRBD1,TRBJ1-4,CASSRRGPTNEKLFF,TGTGCCAGTAGTCGAAGGGGGCCAACTAATGAAAAACTGTTTTTT
-,17,TRBV14,TRBD1,TRBJ1-1,CASSQALGTELGTEAFF,TGTGCCAGCAGCCAAGCCCTCGGGACAGAACTTGGGACTGAAGCTTTCTTT
once,13,TRBV28,-,TRBJ1-2,CASSSGTAYGYTF,TGTGCCAGCAGTTCCGGGACGGCCTATGGCTACACCTTC
-,18,TRBV18,-,TRBJ2-1,CASSPAEQGLISYNEQFF,TGTGCCAGCTCCCCGGCTGAGCAGGGTCTAATCTCCTACAATGAGCAGTTCTTC
-,15,TRBV19,-,TRBJ1-6,CASSTLGDPNSPLHF,TGTGCCAGTAGTACACTCGGAGATCCAAATTCACCCCTCCACTTT